One sample yielded the 6 T cell receptor beta chains listed below, sequenced in a study of blood T cells in healthy people across ages. Through a sample-barcoded 5' primer and a J-beta primer mix, a second PCR was run for roughly 6 to 12 cycles. TCRdb re-called the 5' RACE reads with MiXCR, one entry per CDR3 protein. Of around 800,000 distinct CDR3 sequences in the sample, about 26% were seen once. The same specimen was also included in a second study, on T cells of mothers and their children.

The sample comprised blood. The source of these receptors is a boy between 10 and 17 years old in good health.

This clonotype came up many times. CDR3 sequence reads: CASRPWDRGFSGANVLTF. CDR3 coding DNA: TGTGCCAGCAGACCATGGGACAGGGGGTTCTCCGGGGCCAACGTCCTGACTTTC. This rearrangement joins TRBV5-5 to TRBJ2-6; 11 bases are a match to TRBD1. V shed 5 bases, J shed 4 bases, and the junction held 11 bases outside the gene matches. The CDR3 length is 18 residues. Germline CDR1 is SGHKS and CDR2 is YYEKEE (reference sequence).

This clonotype was counted only a few times. V and J are TRBV6-5 and TRBJ2-5; TRBD1 or TRBD2 may be the D gene (6 bases each). The CDR3 totals 16 residues. The V gene lost 7 bases and the J gene lost 0 bases, with 18 bases spanning the gap. Germline assignment: CDR1 MNHEY and CDR2 SVGAGI. The CDR3 DNA follows: TGTGCCAGCACTTCACCCGGGGGCGTCTACCAAGAGACCCAGTACTTC. Translated, it gives CASTSPGGVYQETQYF.

This clonotype has more than one count but fewer than ten. In DNA form, the CDR3 reads TGTGCCAGTAGTCCCTGGGACAAGTCTAATGAAAAACTGTTTTTT. Translated: CASSPWDKSNEKLFF. The chain is built from TRBV19 and TRBJ1-4; perhaps TRBD1 as D (6 bases). With 5 bases removed from V and 3 bases from J, the gap between germline ends came to 13 bases. Germline lookup yields CDR1 LNHDA and CDR2 SQIVND (reference sequence). The CDR3 has 15 residues.

There are a few counts of this clonotype. Sequence at one end of the junction differs from germline and may be a read error. This sequence joins TRBV7-7 and TRBJ2-5, with a weak D call TRBD1 (5 bases). Germline-derived CDR1 and CDR2 are SSHAT and FNYEAQ (reference sequence). This CDR3 has 15 residues. The CDR3 DNA follows: TGTGCTAGCAGCTTAGAGCTGGGGCGCCAAGAGACCCAGTACTTC. Translated, it gives CASSLELGRQETQYF.

This clonotype occurred a few times. The gene calls are TRBV6-5 and TRBJ2-1; 10 bases fit TRBD2. The J call could be wrong; TRBJ2-7 is a better fit for the DNA end. The CDR3 covers 13 residues. Germline CDR1 is MNHEY and CDR2 is SVGAGI. The CDR3 DNA follows: TGTGCCAGCGGGGGGACTAGCGACGTCGAGCAGTACTTC. Translating it yields CASGGTSDVEQYF.

The chain employs TRBV28 and TRBJ2-5; 8 bases fit TRBD1. This CDR3 comprises 14 residues. Germline loops: CDR1 MDHEN, CDR2 SYDVKM. J was trimmed by 3 bases and V by 3 bases; bases with no gene match: 3. CDR3 nucleotides: TGTGCCAGCAGTTTCTCGGACAGGGAAGAGACCCAGTACTTC. Translation: CASSFSDREETQYF.